Following are 18 T cell receptor beta chains from one sample sequenced in a study of OX40 agonist ivuxolimab in advanced cancers. Sequenced by immunoSEQ multiplex PCR; TCRdb stores in-frame clones only, minus some. Here the sample spans 85,000 to 100,000 clones, around nine tenths being singletons. Here the sequenced sample was CD4+ or CD8+ T cells sorted from blood, taken in a trial of the OX40 agonist ivuxolimab. The source is an adult with an advanced solid tumor such as melanoma, head and neck, liver or kidney cancer.

Note on this clone: Other DNA sequences within the sample encode an identical CDR3. This chain connects TRBV5-1 to TRBJ2-5, with a weak D call TRBD2 (5 bases). Germline CDR1 and CDR2: SGHRS and YFSETQ. The CDR3 spans 14 residues. The ends were cut back, 0 bases at V and 1 base at J, with 7 bases in the middle. DNA for the CDR3: TGCGCCAGCAGCTTGGGCCGGGGCCAAGAGACCCAGTACTTC. Translating gives CASSLGRGQETQYF.

The chain combines TRBV4-2 with TRBJ1-1; D gene ambiguous. V lost 7 bases, J lost 2 bases, and 17 bases lay in between. Germline CDR1 and CDR2: LGHNA and YNFKEQ. This CDR3 is 15 amino acids long. The CDR3 here is CASKPPATSNTEAFF. In DNA form, the CDR3 reads TGTGCCAGCAAACCACCGGCGACTTCCAACACTGAAGCTTTCTTT.

The chain is built from TRBV10-2 and TRBJ2-5; maybe TRBD1 (6 bases). This CDR3 is built from 14 residues. V lost 11 bases and J lost 0, with 16 bases in between. Germline CDR1 reads WSHSY; CDR2 reads SAAADI. CDR3 residues: CAPTKRGNQETQYF. The CDR3 DNA sequence: TGCGCCCCTACTAAAAGGGGGAACCAAGAGACCCAGTACTTC.

This clone was detected once. The chain employs TRBV7-2 and TRBJ2-1; 11 bases fit TRBD2. The CDR3 has 16 amino acids. Germline CDR1 is SGHTA and CDR2 is FQGNSA. Trimming took 1 base from V and 2 from J; bases not matched to a gene: 1. The CDR3, as DNA: TGTGCCAGCAGCTTAGGACTAGCGGGAACCTACAATGAGCAGTTCTTC. Translating it yields CASSLGLAGTYNEQFF.

The genes are TRBV25-1 and TRBJ2-5, with D possibly matching TRBD2 (5 bases). This CDR3 spans 15 amino acids. Trimming pared 1 base from V and 1 base from J, leaving 10 bases between. In germline, CDR1 is MGHDK, CDR2 SYGVNS. The CDR3 reads CASSESGTGQETQYF. The CDR3 bases are TGTGCCAGCAGTGAATCGGGAACGGGCCAAGAGACCCAGTACTTC.

The CDR3 region has the DNA TGTGCCACCAGCGGGTTCGGAAACTACAATGAGCAGTTCTTC. Translating it yields CATSGFGNYNEQFF. This chain connects TRBV15 to TRBJ2-1; D is uncertain. Germline V gives CDR1 LNHNV, CDR2 YYDKDF (reference sequence). Trimming left V 5 bases short and J 3 bases short, with 11 bases between. The CDR3 runs 14 residues.

The chain couples TRBV7-3 to TRBJ2-5; 8 nucleotides match TRBD2. The CDR3 contains 16 residues. V was pared by 2 bases and J by 5 bases, with 10 bases of the junction left unmatched. Germline V gene data show CDR1 as SGHTA and CDR2 as FQGTGA. The CDR3 nucleotides are TGTGCCAGCAGCTTACTCGGGAGGGGTCTTGGCGAGACCCAGTACTTC. It specifies CASSLLGRGLGETQYF.

This chain links TRBV15 with TRBJ1-4; 10 bases match TRBD1. Trimming cost V 0 bases and J 5 bases; bases outside gene matches: 3. The germline V gene encodes CDR1 LNHNV and CDR2 YYDKDF (reference sequence). This CDR3 is 16 amino acids long. The CDR3 sequence: CATSRDPGQGNEKLFF. The CDR3 nucleotides are TGTGCCACCAGCAGAGATCCGGGACAGGGGAATGAAAAACTGTTTTTT.

The rearrangement links TRBV2 to TRBJ2-5, with TRBD2 identical over 7 bases. The trim removed 6 bases at V and 2 bases at J, leaving 12 bases unmatched. Germline V lookup: CDR1 SNHLY, CDR2 FYNNEI. The CDR3 consists of 16 residues. The CDR3 is CASSGPGGTFQETQYF. The CDR3, as DNA: TGTGCCAGCAGCGGCCCGGGAGGCACCTTTCAAGAGACCCAGTACTTC.

The chain uses TRBV2 and TRBJ1-4, with 8 bases matching TRBD1. The CDR3 has 13 residues. CDR1 and CDR2 (germline): SNHLY, FYNNEI. J lost 8 bases, V lost 9 bases, and 8 bases had no gene match. This CDR3 is CARRGDRGEKLFF. CDR3 DNA: TGTGCCAGGAGGGGAGACAGGGGCGAAAAACTGTTTTTT. The full variable domain, its missing parts supplied by reference TRBV2 and TRBJ1-4, is EPEVTQTPSHQVTQMGQEVILRCVPISNHLYFYWYRQILGQKVEFLVSFYNNEISEKSEIFDDQFSVERPDGSNFTLKIRSTKLEDSAMYFCARRGDRGEKLFFGSGTQLSVL.

The chain has TRBV14 and TRBJ2-1, with D possibly called TRBD1 or TRBD2 (5 bases each). The CDR3 is 13 amino acids. Germline loops: CDR1 SGHDN, CDR2 FVKESK. The V gene lost 5 bases and the J gene lost 5 bases, with 10 bases spanning the gap. The CDR3, as DNA: TGTGCCAGCAGCGCCGGGACGAACAATGAGCAGTTCTTC. Protein product: CASSAGTNNEQFF.

V usage is TRBV5-1 and J usage is TRBJ2-7, with D maybe TRBD2 (5 bases). Germline V gene data show CDR1 as SGHRS and CDR2 as YFSETQ. The CDR3 is made up of 14 amino acids. The germline V and J ends were trimmed by 0 bases and 0 bases, with 7 bases remaining between them. The CDR3 loop reads CASSLGAGSYEQYF. CDR3 nucleotide sequence: TGCGCCAGCAGCTTGGGGGCGGGCTCCTACGAGCAGTACTTC.

This clone was seen more than once but under ten times. This chain uses TRBV5-4 with TRBJ2-7, with 7 bases fitting TRBD2. Germline V lookup: CDR1 SGHNT, CDR2 YYREEE (reference sequence). With 4 bases clipped from V and 0 bases from J, the junction kept 7 bases outside the gene matches. This CDR3 is built from 15 residues. CDR3 region: CASSAGTTISYEQYF. For the CDR3, the DNA is TGTGCCAGCAGCGCGGGGACTACGATCTCCTACGAGCAGTACTTC.

This clone was picked up one time. The CDR3 here is CASSHSRRTRGGETQYF. The CDR3 region has the DNA TGTGCCAGCAGCCATTCCAGGAGGACCCGTGGAGGAGAGACCCAGTACTTC. The chain uses TRBV4-2 and TRBJ2-5, with a possible D match to TRBD2 (5 bases). The CDR3 totals 17 residues. V shed 3 bases and J shed 4 bases, with 21 bases lying between them. Germline V gives CDR1 LGHNA, CDR2 YNFKEQ.

This clone was seen just once. The genes are TRBV5-1 and TRBJ2-1; the match to TRBD2 covers 7 bases. V shed 4 bases and J 1 base; nucleotides not matched to a gene: 11. The germline V gene encodes CDR1 SGHRS and CDR2 YFSETQ. There are 17 residues in the CDR3. The CDR3 loop reads CASSRVEGGDSYNEQFF. The CDR3, as DNA: TGCGCCAGCAGCCGGGTGGAGGGAGGGGATTCCTACAATGAGCAGTTCTTC.

The chain employs TRBV7-3 and TRBJ2-2; TRBD2 aligns across 8 bases. Germline lookup yields CDR1 SGHTA and CDR2 FQGTGA. The CDR3 extends over 16 amino acids. Unmatched junction bases numbered 8, after V lost 1 base and J lost 7 bases. The CDR3 DNA reads as TGTGCCAGCAGCTTAAATAGCGGGAAGGTTTTCGGGGAGCTGTTTTTT. Protein product: CASSLNSGKVFGELFF.

The chain joins TRBV7-2 to TRBJ2-3; TRBD2 agrees at 7 bases. The germline V gene has CDR1 SGHTA and CDR2 FQGNSA. Germline trimming cut 4 bases from V and 4 bases from J; bases unmatched to any gene: 14. The CDR3 sequence is 17 residues long. CDR3 loop: CASSYPPGGGASDTQYF. The CDR3 DNA follows: TGTGCCAGCAGCTATCCGCCGGGGGGAGGGGCGTCAGATACGCAGTATTTT.

This chain connects TRBV7-9 to TRBJ2-3; unclear D gene. Deletions cut 3 bases from V and 6 bases from J, with 7 bases between. The CDR3 extends over 12 amino acids. In germline, CDR1 is SEHNR, CDR2 FQNEAQ (reference sequence). The CDR3 is CASSLFEDTQYF. As DNA, the CDR3 is TGTGCCAGCAGCTTGTTCGAGGATACGCAGTATTTT.